What follows are 18 T cell receptor beta chains derived from one specimen sequenced in a study of T cell changes during pregnancy in multiple sclerosis. Some clones are missing from TCRdb's copy, which holds only in-frame ones; the method was immunoSEQ multiplex PCR. Of under 95,000 clones listed, 91% are singletons. The sample was peripheral blood, taken after pregnancy. These receptors all stem from a female donor in good health, enrolled as a control in a pregnancy study.

The sample holds one count of this clone. The chain joins TRBV11-1 to TRBJ1-2; D is undetermined. This CDR3 spans 12 amino acids. Trimming stripped 5 bases from V and 3 bases from J, with 7 bases between. Germline V gene lookup returns CDR1 SGHAT and CDR2 FQDESV (reference sequence). CDR3: CASSPGDYGYTF. CDR3 bases: TGTGCCAGCAGCCCCGGGGACTATGGCTACACCTTC.

The gene calls are TRBV6-5 and TRBJ2-5; no clear D. The germline V gene encodes CDR1 MNHEY and CDR2 SVGAGI. The CDR3 is 13 residues long. Between the trimmed V and J ends, which lost 3 bases and 1 base, there was a span of 6 bases. DNA for the CDR3: TGTGCCAGCAGTTATGAGCCCCAAGAGACCCAGTACTTC. Amino acids: CASSYEPQETQYF.

V is TRBV18 and J is TRBJ1-1, with 7 bases identical to TRBD1. CDR3 length: 15 residues. Looked up from germline, CDR1 is KGHSH and CDR2 is LQKENI. V lost 4 bases and J lost 1; bases outside the gene matches: 6. CDR3 nucleotide sequence: TGTGCCAGCTCACTGGGGACAGTTGGGAACACTGAAGCTTTCTTT. As protein: CASSLGTVGNTEAFF.

The J gene is TRBJ2-2, the V gene TRBV7-2; 10 nucleotides line up with TRBD1. CDR1 is SGHTA and CDR2 is FQGNSA in the germline V gene. Unmatched junction bases numbered 4, after V lost 5 bases and J lost 1 base. The CDR3 has 16 amino acids. CDR3 amino acids: CASSIRTGGNTGELFF. As DNA, the CDR3 is TGTGCCAGCAGCATAAGGACAGGGGGGAACACCGGGGAGCTGTTTTTT.

This sequence joins TRBV5-5 and TRBJ1-2; 7 bases are shared with TRBD1. Losses at the gene ends were 4 bases for V and 8 bases for J; bases not matched to a gene: 11. The length of the CDR3 is 14 residues. CDR1 is SGHKS and CDR2 is YYEKEE in the germline V gene (reference sequence). The DNA for the CDR3 is TGTGCCAGCAGCGAAACAGGGGCTGGGGGAGGCTACACCTTC. Protein sequence: CASSETGAGGGYTF. Based on the CDR3 plus reference TRBV5-5 and TRBJ1-2, the full variable domain is DAGVTQSPTHLIKTRGQQVTLRCSPISGHKSVSWYQQVLGQGPQFIFQYYEKEERGRGNFPDRFSARQFPNYSSELNVNALLLGDSALYLCASSETGAGGGYTFGSGTRLTVV.

The chain employs TRBV15 and TRBJ1-3; D is possibly TRBD1 (5 bases). CDR1 and CDR2 from the germline V gene are LNHNV and YYDKDF (reference sequence). The length of the CDR3 is 15 residues. Trimming left V 6 bases short and J 0 bases short, with 12 bases between. The CDR3 protein is CATSLDSTSGNTIYF. CDR3 nucleotide sequence: TGTGCCACCAGTCTAGACAGCACCTCTGGAAACACCATATATTTT.

The V gene is TRBV7-9, the J gene TRBJ1-3; TRBD1 aligns across 8 bases. V trimming: 5 bases; J trimming: 4 bases; junction bases outside the gene matches: 7. The germline CDR1 and CDR2 sequences are SEHNR and FQNEAQ (reference sequence). The CDR3 totals 15 residues. The CDR3, as DNA: TGTGCCAGCAGCGAGGGACAGGCGATCGGAAACACCATATATTTT. The encoded protein is CASSEGQAIGNTIYF.

The chain employs TRBV5-6 and TRBJ2-1; D uncertain. V gave up 0 bases and J gave up 9 bases, with 10 bases separating them. Germline V gene data show CDR1 as SGHDT and CDR2 as YYEEEE. This CDR3 spans 13 amino acids. The CDR3: CASSLAPRSEQFF. The CDR3 nucleotides read TGTGCCAGCAGCTTGGCTCCCAGGTCTGAGCAGTTCTTC.

The rearrangement links TRBV10-3 to TRBJ1-5; 7 bases agree with TRBD1. Germline-derived CDR1 and CDR2 are ENHRY and SYGVKD. With V trimmed by 6 bases and J by 4 bases, 9 bases remained unmatched. The CDR3 is 15 residues long. CDR3 DNA sequence: TGTGCCATCAGCGCGGGACAGAACACTAATCAGCCCCAGCATTTT. It yields the protein CAISAGQNTNQPQHF.

This chain connects TRBV19 to TRBJ2-3; 7 bases are a match to TRBD1. The CDR3 spans 15 residues. V was pared by 2 bases and J by 2 bases, with 4 bases of the junction left unmatched. The germline CDR1 and CDR2 sequences are LNHDA and SQIVND (reference sequence). CDR3 loop: CASSITGANTDTQYF. The CDR3 DNA reads TGTGCCAGTAGTATAACAGGGGCAAACACAGATACGCAGTATTTT.

The genes are TRBV4-1 and TRBJ2-2, with D possibly matching TRBD2 (6 bases). The CDR3 is made up of 14 amino acids. Trimming removed 0 bases at V and 6 bases at J, with 8 bases between. CDR1 is MGHRA, CDR2 YSYEKL, per germline. CDR3 amino acids: CASSQDASAGELFF. The CDR3 bases are TGCGCCAGCAGCCAAGATGCTAGCGCCGGGGAGCTGTTTTTT.

This rearrangement joins TRBV4-2 to TRBJ1-1; D might be TRBD1 (5 bases). Germline V gene lookup returns CDR1 LGHNA and CDR2 YNFKEQ. Trimming took 4 bases from V and 5 from J, leaving 11 bases between them. This CDR3 is 13 amino acids long. CDR3 amino acids: CASSRPGVTEAFF. The CDR3 bases are TGTGCCAGCAGCCGCCCGGGGGTTACTGAAGCTTTCTTT.

This chain connects TRBV11-2 to TRBJ2-1, with 8 bases fitting TRBD2. The CDR3 covers 15 residues. V gave up 5 bases and J gave up 8 bases; unmatched junction bases: 11. Germline CDR1 SGHAT, CDR2 FQNNGV. CDR3 DNA: TGTGCCAGCAGCCATGAGGCGGGGGGTCCGGATGAGCAGTTCTTC. It encodes CASSHEAGGPDEQFF.

The V gene is TRBV7-6, the J gene TRBJ2-7; 8 bases are shared with TRBD2. Germline loops: CDR1 SGHVS, CDR2 FNYEAQ. The CDR3 sequence is 13 residues long. The V gene end was trimmed by 8 bases and the J gene end by 7 bases; junction bases not matched to a gene: 10. The CDR3 loop is CASASGGAREQYF. The CDR3 DNA reads as TGTGCCAGCGCCTCGGGGGGGGCAAGGGAGCAGTACTTC. The whole variable domain, remainder taken from reference TRBV7-6 and TRBJ2-7, is GAGVSQSPRYKVTKRGQDVALRCDPISGHVSLYWYRQALGQGPEFLTYFNYEAQQDKSGLPNDRFSAERPEGSISTLTIQRTEQRDSAMYRCASASGGAREQYFGPGTRLTVT.

The chain uses TRBV7-9 and TRBJ1-1; D gene ambiguous. Germline CDR1 and CDR2: SEHNR and FQNEAQ (reference sequence). The ends were cut back, 10 bases at V and 1 base at J, with 22 bases in the middle. CDR3 length: 16 amino acids. Here the CDR3 DNA reads TGTGCCACGGGGTCGCACCGGACCCGCGGGAACACTGAAGCTTTCTTT. Translated: CATGSHRTRGNTEAFF.

V gene TRBV7-3 combines with J gene TRBJ2-3; 8 positions agree with TRBD2. The junction had 3 bases not matched to a gene; V was cut back by 2 bases and J by 2 bases. Germline loops: CDR1 SGHTA, CDR2 FQGTGA. The CDR3 runs to 15 residues. The CDR3 bases are TGTGCCAGCAGCTTAGGCGGGGGGCCCACAGATACGCAGTATTTT. This codes for CASSLGGGPTDTQYF.

The V gene is TRBV5-6, the J gene TRBJ1-2; the match to TRBD1 covers 8 bases. The V segment lost 3 bases and the J segment 4 bases; nucleotides outside the gene matches: 17. The CDR3 consists of 18 residues. In germline, CDR1 is SGHDT, CDR2 YYEEEE. As DNA, the CDR3 is TGTGCCAGCAGCTCTGCGGGACAGGAGTTCCTAGGGGGCTATGGCTACACCTTC. The encoded protein is CASSSAGQEFLGGYGYTF.

The chain couples TRBV28 to TRBJ2-1; TRBD2 agrees at 8 bases. The length of the CDR3 is 14 residues. Germline assignment: CDR1 MDHEN and CDR2 SYDVKM. The trim removed 5 bases at V and 7 bases at J, leaving 7 bases unmatched. The CDR3 DNA follows: TGTGCCAGCAGTCTTACGGGGGGGCATAATGAGCAGTTCTTC. Translated, it gives CASSLTGGHNEQFF.